Each of the 30 T cell receptor beta chains below was sequenced from the same sample in a study of PD-L1 blockade in urothelial cancer. Data came from immunoSEQ multiplex PCR; TCRdb stores just in-frame clones and leaves some out. The sample records 30,000 to 40,000 clones, around four fifths being singletons. Time point reported: pretreatment peripheral blood. The sample consisted of PBMCs, taken around atezolizumab (anti-PD-L1) treatment. The receptors were sampled from a man at least 80 years old with urothelial cancer.

The chain uses TRBV6-5 and TRBJ2-5, with a possible D match to TRBD2 (5 bases). The V and J ends lost 2 bases and 5 bases respectively, with 12 bases between them. This CDR3 contains 14 residues. CDR1 and CDR2 (germline): MNHEY, SVGAGI. The CDR3 protein is CASSYDRAGETQYF. The CDR3 bases are TGTGCCAGCAGTTACGATCGGGCGGGTGAGACCCAGTACTTC.

This rearrangement joins TRBV19 to TRBJ1-4; 8 nucleotides align to TRBD1. The CDR3 is made up of 16 amino acids. The germline CDR1 and CDR2 sequences are LNHDA and SQIVND (reference sequence). J gave up 8 bases and V 1 base, and 9 bases lay outside the gene matches. CDR3 protein: CASSIGGQGAAEKLFF. The CDR3 coding sequence is TGTGCCAGTAGTATAGGAGGTCAGGGGGCAGCGGAAAAACTGTTTTTT.

The rearrangement joins TRBV28 to TRBJ1-3; D is possibly TRBD1 (6 bases). The ends were cut back, 8 bases at V and 2 bases at J, with 22 bases in the middle. Germline CDR1 MDHEN, CDR2 SYDVKM. This CDR3 region has 17 residues. CDR3: CASSLLDRTIAGNTIYF. CDR3 sequence (DNA): TGTGCCAGCTCCTTATTGGACAGAACAATAGCTGGAAACACCATATATTTT.

The genes are TRBV6-1 and TRBJ1-2; TRBD1 aligns across 10 bases. The CDR3 runs 14 residues. Trimming took 4 bases from V and 3 from J; bases not matched to a gene: 2. From germline, CDR1 is MNHNS and CDR2 SASEGT. The CDR3 region has the DNA TGTGCCAGCAGTGGGGACAGGGGCGACTATGGCTACACCTTC. Its translation: CASSGDRGDYGYTF.

J is TRBJ2-3 and V is TRBV7-2; maybe TRBD2 (6 bases). The CDR3 consists of 16 residues. The V and J ends lost 1 base and 2 bases respectively, with 13 bases between them. Per the germline V gene, CDR1 is SGHTA and CDR2 is FQGNSA. As DNA, the CDR3 is TGTGCCAGCAGCTTAGTGGGCGGGGCCCCCACAGATACGCAGTATTTT. Its protein product is CASSLVGGAPTDTQYF.

The V gene is TRBV6-1, the J gene TRBJ1-5; possible D gene TRBD1, 6 bases. CDR3 length: 15 residues. Germline V gene sequence: CDR1 MNHNS, CDR2 SASEGT. V was trimmed by 8 bases and J by 5 bases, leaving 19 bases between them. Here the CDR3 DNA reads TGTGCCAGCCGAATATCACAGGGTTGGGATCAGCCCCAGCATTTT. Protein: CASRISQGWDQPQHF.

This clone is a singleton in its sample. The V gene is TRBV7-8, the J gene TRBJ1-4; possibly TRBD1 for D (6 bases). Germline V gives CDR1 SGHVS, CDR2 FQNEAQ. The CDR3 is 15 residues long. The V end was cut by 5 bases, the J end by 5 bases, with 15 bases between. The CDR3 coding sequence is TGTGCCAGCAGCCTGATCTACAGGGCGAATGAAAAACTGTTTTTT. This encodes CASSLIYRANEKLFF.

The rearrangement joins TRBV7-9 to TRBJ2-1, with 13 bases matching TRBD2. V shed 2 bases and J 7 bases; nucleotides not matched to a gene: 11. The CDR3 has 18 residues. In germline, CDR1 is SEHNR, CDR2 FQNEAQ (reference sequence). CDR3 protein: CASSLKTGLAGTGNEQFF. The CDR3 region has the DNA TGTGCCAGCAGCTTAAAAACGGGACTAGCGGGGACGGGGAATGAGCAGTTCTTC.

The V and J genes are TRBV15 and TRBJ1-1, with 7 bases identical to TRBD1. This CDR3 region has 14 residues. Trimming took 0 bases from V and 5 from J; bases not matched to a gene: 3. Looked up from germline, CDR1 is LNHNV and CDR2 is YYDKDF (reference sequence). This chain's CDR3 is CATSRDWDSTEAFF. CDR3 nucleotides: TGTGCCACCAGCAGAGATTGGGACAGTACTGAAGCTTTCTTT.

This clone occurred a few times. The chain uses TRBV19 and TRBJ2-5, with a tentative D call TRBD1 (6 bases). The CDR3 is made up of 15 amino acids. The germline V gene has CDR1 LNHDA and CDR2 SQIVND (reference sequence). V shed 4 bases and J shed 0 bases, with 12 bases lying between them. The CDR3 DNA reads as TGTGCCAGTAGTAACCGGGACAACTACCAAGAGACCCAGTACTTC. Encoded protein: CASSNRDNYQETQYF.

CDR3 amino acids: CASSLTGGVSGNTIYF. CDR3 nucleotide sequence: TGTGCCAGCAGTTTGACAGGGGGGGTCTCTGGAAACACCATATATTTT. The rearrangement links TRBV28 to TRBJ1-3; 9 nucleotides align to TRBD1. The CDR3 spans 16 residues. Germline lookup yields CDR1 MDHEN and CDR2 SYDVKM. Trimming removed 3 bases from V and 0 bases from J; junction bases left unmatched: 3.

This clone came up once. V is TRBV2 and J is TRBJ1-4; maybe TRBD1 (6 bases). With 4 bases removed from V and 8 bases from J, the gap between germline ends came to 17 bases. CDR1 and CDR2 from the germline V gene are SNHLY and FYNNEI. The CDR3 covers 15 residues. The CDR3 sequence: CASSGGLQGVEKLFF. CDR3 nucleotides: TGTGCCAGCAGTGGTGGTTTACAGGGAGTCGAAAAACTGTTTTTT. Variable domain in full (rest from reference TRBV2 and TRBJ1-4): EPEVTQTPSHQVTQMGQEVILRCVPISNHLYFYWYRQILGQKVEFLVSFYNNEISEKSEIFDDQFSVERPDGSNFTLKIRSTKLEDSAMYFCASSGGLQGVEKLFFGSGTQLSVL.

The chain combines TRBV9 with TRBJ2-1; D not resolved. Looked up from germline, CDR1 is SGDLS and CDR2 is YYNGEE. The CDR3 length is 11 residues. V shed 5 bases and J shed 7 bases, with 7 bases lying between them. CDR3 bases: TGTGCCAGCAGTAACCGGAATGAGCAGTTCTTC. Its translation: CASSNRNEQFF.

A single count supports this clone. The chain links TRBV6-6 to TRBJ1-1, with 7 bases identical to TRBD1. V lost 0 bases to trimming and J lost 9 bases; unmatched junction nucleotides: 4. CDR1 MNHNY and CDR2 SVGAGI come from the germline V gene (reference sequence). The CDR3 has 13 residues. The CDR3 coding sequence is TGTGCCAGCAGTTACTCCGACAGGGCACAAGCTTTCTTT. Its translation: CASSYSDRAQAFF.

This chain uses TRBV27 with TRBJ2-2; TRBD1 aligns across 10 bases. Trimming removed 2 bases from V and 9 bases from J; junction bases left unmatched: 6. From germline, CDR1 is MNHEY and CDR2 SMNVEV (reference sequence). The length of the CDR3 is 15 residues. The chain's CDR3 is CASSLEDRGVRELFF. The CDR3 region has the DNA TGTGCCAGCAGTTTAGAGGACAGGGGGGTGAGGGAGCTGTTTTTT.

The chain employs TRBV6-1 and TRBJ1-1; D is uncertain. The CDR3 contains 14 residues. In germline, CDR1 is MNHNS, CDR2 SASEGT. Trimming shortened V by 4 bases and J by 0 bases, and 9 bases separated the two germline ends. The chain's CDR3 is CASSVSGVNTEAFF. The DNA of the CDR3 is TGTGCCAGCAGTGTGTCAGGTGTGAACACTGAAGCTTTCTTT.

J is TRBJ2-7 and V is TRBV29-1; TRBD2 aligns across 9 bases. This CDR3 spans 15 amino acids. V shed 0 bases, J shed 0 bases, and the junction held 3 bases outside the gene matches. The germline V gene encodes CDR1 SQVTM and CDR2 ANQGSEA. The CDR3 sequence is CSVEDVLAGSYEQYF. DNA of the CDR3: TGCAGCGTTGAAGACGTACTAGCGGGCTCCTACGAGCAGTACTTC.

The chain carries TRBV9 and TRBJ2-3; TRBD2 matches at 8 bases. Germline CDR1 is SGDLS and CDR2 is YYNGEE. This CDR3 has 14 amino acids. V lost 0 bases, J lost 6 bases, and 3 bases stayed unmatched. This CDR3 is CASSVAGGVDTQYF. The CDR3 DNA reads as TGTGCCAGCAGCGTAGCCGGGGGGGTGGATACGCAGTATTTT. The whole variable domain, filled in from reference TRBV9 and TRBJ2-3, reads DSGVTQTPKHLITATGQRVTLRCSPRSGDLSVYWYQQSLDQGLQFLIQYYNGEERAKGNILERFSAQQFPDLHSELNLSSLELGDSALYFCASSVAGGVDTQYFGPGTRLTVL.

This clone turned up a few times. The chain employs TRBV2 and TRBJ2-7, with TRBD2 matching 9 bases. The germline gives CDR1 SNHLY, CDR2 FYNNEI. The CDR3 has 14 residues. With 6 bases clipped from V and 2 bases from J, the junction kept 5 bases outside the gene matches. The CDR3 protein is CASRLSSGTYEQYF. In nucleotides, the CDR3 is TGTGCCAGCAGGTTGTCTAGCGGGACCTACGAGCAGTACTTC.

The chain recombines TRBV6-5 with TRBJ2-1; 9 bases fit TRBD2. V shed 2 bases, J shed 6 bases, and the junction held 2 bases outside the gene matches. The CDR3 runs 14 residues. Germline lookup yields CDR1 MNHEY and CDR2 SVGAGI. For the CDR3, the DNA is TGTGCCAGCAGTTACATGCGGGGGGGCAATGAGCAGTTCTTC. As protein: CASSYMRGGNEQFF.

V gene TRBV30 combines with J gene TRBJ2-6; 7 nucleotides match TRBD2. The CDR3 is made up of 15 amino acids. The junction had 1 base not matched to a gene; V was cut back by 0 bases and J by 2 bases. Germline loops: CDR1 GTSNPN, CDR2 SVGIG (reference sequence). CDR3 nucleotides: TGTGCCTGGAGTGTGGGGGGGGCTGGGGCCAACGTCCTGACTTTC. Translating it yields CAWSVGGAGANVLTF.

J is TRBJ2-7 and V is TRBV18; maybe TRBD1 (6 bases). Germline CDR1 KGHSH, CDR2 LQKENI. The CDR3 runs 12 residues. V was trimmed by 3 bases and J by 6 bases, leaving 9 bases between them. The DNA for the CDR3 is TGTGCCAGCTCACCGGCAGGGGCCGAGCAGTACTTC. The encoded protein is CASSPAGAEQYF.

This chain uses TRBV5-6 with TRBJ2-3; 7 bases line up with TRBD2. The CDR3 covers 18 residues. Germline V gives CDR1 SGHDT, CDR2 YYEEEE. The V gene end was trimmed by 4 bases and the J gene end by 0 bases; junction bases not matched to a gene: 14. The CDR3 loop reads CASSGRRSGASSTDTQYF. CDR3 bases: TGTGCCAGCAGCGGACGGAGGAGCGGGGCCTCTAGCACAGATACGCAGTATTTT.

The chain joins TRBV9 to TRBJ1-2; perhaps TRBD1 as D (5 bases). Deletions cut 3 bases from V and 4 bases from J, with 19 bases between. Per germline, CDR1 SGDLS and CDR2 YYNGEE. This CDR3 has 16 residues. As DNA, the CDR3 is TGTGCCAGCAGCGCCAGTCTCGGCAGGGAAGGCTATGGCTACACCTTC. The encoded protein is CASSASLGREGYGYTF. Drawing the rest from reference TRBV9 and TRBJ1-2, the complete variable domain is DSGVTQTPKHLITATGQRVTLRCSPRSGDLSVYWYQQSLDQGLQFLIQYYNGEERAKGNILERFSAQQFPDLHSELNLSSLELGDSALYFCASSASLGREGYGYTFGSGTRLTVV.

The chain couples TRBV28 to TRBJ2-3; possibly TRBD2 for D (5 bases). Trimming removed 2 bases at V and 0 bases at J, with 15 bases between. The CDR3 extends over 17 amino acids. The germline gives CDR1 MDHEN, CDR2 SYDVKM. The CDR3 here is CASSLIGLAPSTDTQYF. The CDR3 DNA reads TGTGCCAGCAGTTTAATTGGGCTAGCTCCGAGCACAGATACGCAGTATTTT.

The chain carries TRBV5-1 and TRBJ2-2, with TRBD2 matching over 7 bases. Trimming removed 4 bases from V and 2 bases from J; junction bases left unmatched: 5. The CDR3 runs 15 residues. Per germline, CDR1 SGHRS and CDR2 YFSETQ. The CDR3: CASSGAGENTGELFF. In nucleotides, the CDR3 is TGCGCCAGCAGCGGGGCGGGGGAAAACACCGGGGAGCTGTTTTTT.

The chain couples TRBV19 to TRBJ2-1; D possibly corresponds to TRBD2 (5 bases). V was shortened by 6 bases and J by 4 bases, with 19 bases between the two germline ends. CDR1 is LNHDA, CDR2 SQIVND, per germline (reference sequence). This CDR3 has 16 amino acids. The CDR3 DNA is TGTGCCAGTAGCCGGGGTTTTGAGGTTGGGTACAATGAGCAGTTCTTC. Translation gives CASSRGFEVGYNEQFF.

This chain links TRBV2 with TRBJ2-2; D not certain. The length of the CDR3 is 12 residues. Looked up from germline, CDR1 is SNHLY and CDR2 is FYNNEI. The CDR3 sequence: CASIRSTGELFF. CDR3 coding DNA: TGTGCTAGTATCCGTTCCACCGGGGAGCTGTTTTTT.

The chain is built from TRBV10-3 and TRBJ2-1; 8 bases fit TRBD1. This CDR3 contains 12 residues. Germline V gene data show CDR1 as ENHRY and CDR2 as SYGVKD. V dropped 10 bases and J dropped 6; count of bases not matched to a gene: 5. The CDR3 region has the DNA TGTGCCAATGGACAGGGCGGCAATGAGCAGTTCTTC. Translated, it gives CANGQGGNEQFF.

The V and J genes are TRBV10-3 and TRBJ2-5, with 7 bases aligning to TRBD1. The CDR3 runs 12 residues. The germline gives CDR1 ENHRY, CDR2 SYGVKD. With 10 bases clipped from V and 0 bases from J, the junction kept 2 bases outside the gene matches. CDR3 protein: CATGQDQETQYF. The CDR3, as DNA: TGTGCCACAGGACAGGACCAAGAGACCCAGTACTTC.